These 9 T cell receptor beta chains came from one sample sequenced in a study of PD-L1 blockade in urothelial cancer. Repertoires were generated with immunoSEQ multiplex PCR, while TCRdb's copy carries only in-frame clones and drops some. The data hold tens of thousands of clones, with 84% observed a single time. Time point noted: pretreatment peripheral blood. The starting material was PBMCs, obtained around atezolizumab (anti-PD-L1) treatment. These receptors all come from a man between 60 and 75 years old with urothelial cancer.

In this sample, this clone turned up a few times. The rearrangement links TRBV6-6 to TRBJ2-1, with 9 bases matching TRBD2. V trimming: 3 bases; J trimming: 8 bases; junction bases outside the gene matches: 5. Germline V gene lookup returns CDR1 MNHNY and CDR2 SVGAGI (reference sequence). The CDR3 contains 14 residues. In DNA, the CDR3 is TGTGCCAGCAGTTATGCTAGCGGGAATTATGAGCAGTTCTTC. Translated, it gives CASSYASGNYEQFF.

This chain connects TRBV7-9 to TRBJ2-7, with 9 positions matching TRBD2. Germline V CDR1 and CDR2: SEHNR, FQNEAQ (reference sequence). The CDR3 runs to 17 residues. Trimming cost V 4 bases and J 2 bases; bases outside gene matches: 12. CDR3 region: CASSSFEFSGGTYEQYF. The CDR3, as DNA: TGTGCCAGCAGCTCCTTTGAGTTTAGCGGGGGAACCTACGAGCAGTACTTC.

As DNA, the CDR3 is TGTGCCAGCAGCACAATCGTTAGGGGGTCAGGATCACCCCTCCACTTT. It is translated as CASSTIVRGSGSPLHF. The V and J genes are TRBV11-2 and TRBJ1-6; a possible D gene is TRBD1 (6 bases). Trimming took 5 bases from V and 10 from J, leaving 21 bases between them. The CDR3 has 16 residues. CDR1 and CDR2 (germline): SGHAT, FQNNGV.

CDR3 sequence reads: CASGKQGSSNQPQHF. The CDR3 nucleotides are TGTGCCAGCGGAAAACAGGGTTCTAGCAATCAGCCCCAGCATTTT. The chain uses TRBV28 and TRBJ1-5, with D possibly TRBD1 on 6 matching bases. The ends were cut back, 8 bases at V and 0 bases at J, with 14 bases in the middle. The CDR3 covers 15 residues. Germline V CDR1 and CDR2: MDHEN, SYDVKM.

The chain uses TRBV19 and TRBJ1-3, with 7 bases lining up with TRBD1. CDR1 and CDR2 (germline): LNHDA, SQIVND (reference sequence). V shed 6 bases and J 2 bases; nucleotides not matched to a gene: 7. The CDR3 is 15 amino acids. CDR3 region: CASRIPGTAGNTIYF. The CDR3 DNA reads TGTGCCAGTAGGATTCCCGGGACAGCTGGAAACACCATATATTTT.

The chain recombines TRBV27 with TRBJ1-2; 7 positions agree with TRBD1. Germline-derived CDR1 and CDR2 are MNHEY and SMNVEV (reference sequence). The CDR3 covers 17 residues. Germline trimming cut 5 bases from V and 4 bases from J; bases unmatched to any gene: 16. The CDR3 DNA reads TGTGCCAGCAGTCCCCGTGGGGAGAGAGGGGGCATCTATGGCTACACCTTC. It codes for CASSPRGERGGIYGYTF.

The chain recombines TRBV6-5 with TRBJ1-2; D is perhaps TRBD1 (5 bases). Germline V CDR1 and CDR2: MNHEY, SVGAGI. V was shortened by 6 bases and J by 4 bases, with 18 bases between the two germline ends. The CDR3 covers 15 residues. CDR3 region: CASRPPLSGGYGYTF. The CDR3 DNA reads as TGTGCCAGCAGGCCACCTCTTTCCGGGGGCTATGGCTACACCTTC.

This clone has just one count. This chain joins TRBV30 and TRBJ1-6, with 8 bases aligning to TRBD1. The CDR3 length is 15 residues. The germline V gene has CDR1 GTSNPN and CDR2 SVGIG (reference sequence). J lost 5 bases, V lost 5 bases, and 8 bases had no gene match. The CDR3 DNA reads TGTGCCTGGGGTAGGACAGGGAACCATAATTCACCCCTCCACTTT. The encoded protein is CAWGRTGNHNSPLHF.

The chain joins TRBV9 to TRBJ2-5; the D gene is possibly TRBD2 (6 bases). CDR3 length equals 16 residues. Germline V gives CDR1 SGDLS, CDR2 YYNGEE. Deletions cut 4 bases from V and 2 bases from J, with 18 bases between. CDR3 in amino acids: CASSPGGLFPQETQYF. The DNA for the CDR3 is TGTGCCAGCAGCCCTGGGGGACTTTTCCCACAAGAGACCCAGTACTTC.